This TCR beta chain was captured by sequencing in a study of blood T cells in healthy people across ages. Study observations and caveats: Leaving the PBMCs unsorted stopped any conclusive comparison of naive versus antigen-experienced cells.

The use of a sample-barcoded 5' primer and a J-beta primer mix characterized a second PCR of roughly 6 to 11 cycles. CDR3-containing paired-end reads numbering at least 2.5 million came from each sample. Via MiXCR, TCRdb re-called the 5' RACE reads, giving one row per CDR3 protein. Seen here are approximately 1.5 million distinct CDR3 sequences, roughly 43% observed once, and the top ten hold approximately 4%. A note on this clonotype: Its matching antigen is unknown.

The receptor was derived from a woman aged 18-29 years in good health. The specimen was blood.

In nucleotides, the CDR3 is TGTGCCTGGAGCGCCGGACTGGGAAATGAAAAACTGTTTTTT. Amino acids: CAWSAGLGNEKLFF. The chain uses TRBV30 and TRBJ1-4; no definite D call. The germline gives CDR1 GTSNPN, CDR2 SVGIG (reference sequence). Trimming pared 3 bases from V and 5 bases from J, leaving 13 bases between. The CDR3 is made up of 14 amino acids.